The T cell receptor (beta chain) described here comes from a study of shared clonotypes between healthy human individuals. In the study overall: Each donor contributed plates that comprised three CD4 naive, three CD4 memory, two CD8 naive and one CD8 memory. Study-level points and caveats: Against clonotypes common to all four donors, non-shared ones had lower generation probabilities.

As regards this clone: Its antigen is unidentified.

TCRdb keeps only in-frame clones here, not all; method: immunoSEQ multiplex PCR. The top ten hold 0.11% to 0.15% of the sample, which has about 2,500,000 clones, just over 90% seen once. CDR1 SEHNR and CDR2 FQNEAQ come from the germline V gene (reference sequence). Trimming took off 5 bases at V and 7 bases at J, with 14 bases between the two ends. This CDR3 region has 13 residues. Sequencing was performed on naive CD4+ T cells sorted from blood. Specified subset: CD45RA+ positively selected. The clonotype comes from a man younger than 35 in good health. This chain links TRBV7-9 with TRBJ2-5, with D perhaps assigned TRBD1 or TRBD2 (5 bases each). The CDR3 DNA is TGTGCCAGCAGCCCGACCGGGGCTTCGACCCAGTACTTC. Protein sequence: CASSPTGASTQYF.